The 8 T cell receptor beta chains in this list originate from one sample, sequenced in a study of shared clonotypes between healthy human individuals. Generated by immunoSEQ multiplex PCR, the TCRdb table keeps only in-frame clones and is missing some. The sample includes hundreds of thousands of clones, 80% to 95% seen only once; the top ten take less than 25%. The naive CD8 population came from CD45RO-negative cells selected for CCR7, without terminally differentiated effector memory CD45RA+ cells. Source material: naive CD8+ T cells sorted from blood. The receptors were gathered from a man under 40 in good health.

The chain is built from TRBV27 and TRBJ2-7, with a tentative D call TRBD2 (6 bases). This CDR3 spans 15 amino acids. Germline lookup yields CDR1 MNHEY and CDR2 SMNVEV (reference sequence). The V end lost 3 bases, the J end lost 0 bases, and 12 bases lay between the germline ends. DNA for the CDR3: TGTGCCAGCAGTTTGTACGGGAGTCCCTCCTACGAGCAGTACTTC. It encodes CASSLYGSPSYEQYF.

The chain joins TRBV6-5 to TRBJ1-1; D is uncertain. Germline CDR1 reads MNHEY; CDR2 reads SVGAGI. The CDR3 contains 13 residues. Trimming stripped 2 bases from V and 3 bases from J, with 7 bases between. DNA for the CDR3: TGTGCCAGCAGTTACCGGTGGCACACTGAAGCTTTCTTT. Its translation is CASSYRWHTEAFF.

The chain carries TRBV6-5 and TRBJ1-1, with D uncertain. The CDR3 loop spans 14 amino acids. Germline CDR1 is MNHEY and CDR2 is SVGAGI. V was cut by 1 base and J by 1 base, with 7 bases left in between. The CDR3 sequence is CASSYLPQNTEAFF. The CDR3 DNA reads TGTGCCAGCAGTTACTTACCCCAGAACACTGAAGCTTTCTTT.

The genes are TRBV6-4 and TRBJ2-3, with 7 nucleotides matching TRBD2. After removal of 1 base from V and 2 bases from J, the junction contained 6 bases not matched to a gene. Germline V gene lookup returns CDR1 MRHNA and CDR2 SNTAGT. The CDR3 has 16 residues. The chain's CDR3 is CASSDYLAENTDTQYF. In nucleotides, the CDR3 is TGTGCCAGCAGTGACTACCTAGCGGAGAACACAGATACGCAGTATTTT.

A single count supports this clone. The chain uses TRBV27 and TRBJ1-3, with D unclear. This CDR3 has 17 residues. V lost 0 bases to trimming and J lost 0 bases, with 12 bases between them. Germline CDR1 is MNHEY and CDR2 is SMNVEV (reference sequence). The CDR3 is CASSLSAGPLSGNTIYF. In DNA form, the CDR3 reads TGTGCCAGCAGTTTATCAGCCGGGCCCCTCTCTGGAAACACCATATATTTT.

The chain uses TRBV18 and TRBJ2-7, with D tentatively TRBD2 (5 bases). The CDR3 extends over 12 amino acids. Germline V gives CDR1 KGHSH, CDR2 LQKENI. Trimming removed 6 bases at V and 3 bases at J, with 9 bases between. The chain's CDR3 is CASSEEDYEQYF. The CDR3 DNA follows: TGTGCCAGCTCCGAGGAGGACTACGAGCAGTACTTC.

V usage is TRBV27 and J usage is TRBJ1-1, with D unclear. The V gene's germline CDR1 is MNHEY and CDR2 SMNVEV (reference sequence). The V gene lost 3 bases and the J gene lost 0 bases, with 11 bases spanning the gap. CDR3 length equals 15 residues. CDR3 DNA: TGTGCCAGCAGTTTTACAGAAGACTTGAACACTGAAGCTTTCTTT. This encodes CASSFTEDLNTEAFF.

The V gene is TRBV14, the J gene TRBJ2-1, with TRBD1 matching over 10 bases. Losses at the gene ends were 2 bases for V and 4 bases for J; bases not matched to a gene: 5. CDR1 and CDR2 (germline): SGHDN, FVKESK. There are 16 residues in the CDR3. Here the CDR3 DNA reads TGTGCCAGCAGCCAACAGGACAGGGGGGGATACAATGAGCAGTTCTTC. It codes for CASSQQDRGGYNEQFF. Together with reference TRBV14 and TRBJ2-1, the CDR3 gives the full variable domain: EAGVTQFPSHSVIEKGQTVTLRCDPISGHDNLYWYRRVMGKEIKFLLHFVKESKQDESGMPNNRFLAERTGGTYSTLKVQPAELEDSGVYFCASSQQDRGGYNEQFFGPGTRLTVL.